A single sample gave rise to the 19 T cell receptor beta chains below, sequenced in a study of blood T cell repertoires in COVID-19. The method was immunoSEQ multiplex PCR; TCRdb's version includes in-frame clones alone and lacks a portion of them. Of about 200,000 clones listed, approximately 86% were seen once; the top ten hold about 3.8%. The sequencing input was PBMCs or T cells enriched from blood (not recorded which). The receptors originated from a middle-aged woman with acute COVID-19.

The chain couples TRBV5-1 to TRBJ2-5; a possible D gene is TRBD1 (5 bases). The CDR3 length is 14 residues. Germline assignment: CDR1 SGHRS and CDR2 YFSETQ. The V end lost 3 bases, the J end lost 0 bases, and 9 bases lay between the germline ends. CDR3 loop: CASSSGHNQETQYF. Written as DNA, the CDR3 is TGCGCCAGCAGCTCCGGACATAACCAAGAGACCCAGTACTTC.

J is TRBJ1-2 and V is TRBV28; 11 nucleotides line up with TRBD1. Trimming cost V 5 bases and J 4 bases; bases outside gene matches: 6. Germline V gene sequence: CDR1 MDHEN, CDR2 SYDVKM. The CDR3 covers 15 residues. CDR3 loop: CASSPRTGGTYGYTF. In nucleotides, the CDR3 is TGTGCCAGCAGTCCCCGGACAGGGGGCACCTATGGCTACACCTTC.

The V gene is TRBV28, the J gene TRBJ1-2; D is unresolved. The length of the CDR3 is 12 residues. V shed 3 bases and J shed 5 bases, with 7 bases lying between them. Germline CDR1 MDHEN, CDR2 SYDVKM. CDR3 loop: CASSFLYYGYTF. The CDR3 DNA sequence: TGTGCCAGCAGTTTTCTCTATTATGGCTACACCTTC.

V is TRBV19 and J is TRBJ2-2, with TRBD1 as a possible D gene (6 bases). The V end was cut by 4 bases, the J end by 4 bases, with 19 bases between. This CDR3 has 17 residues. Germline V gene sequence: CDR1 LNHDA, CDR2 SQIVND (reference sequence). Here the CDR3 DNA reads TGTGCCAGTAGTACCTCTATAGCCGGGACATTCACCGGGGAGCTGTTTTTT. This encodes CASSTSIAGTFTGELFF.

This chain joins TRBV11-3 and TRBJ2-5; TRBD2 is a possible D gene (5 bases). This CDR3 has 15 amino acids. V lost 5 bases and J lost 5, with 18 bases in between. CDR1 SGHNT and CDR2 YENEEA come from the germline V gene. The CDR3 DNA sequence: TGTGCCAGCAGCCCCATGCGTGGGGAGTTGGAGACCCAGTACTTC. It encodes CASSPMRGELETQYF.

This clone was recorded a few times. This chain uses TRBV5-6 with TRBJ1-6; D is possibly TRBD1 (5 bases). Trimming left V 0 bases short and J 0 bases short, with 10 bases between. CDR1 and CDR2 (germline): SGHDT, YYEEEE. The CDR3 length is 17 residues. In DNA form, the CDR3 reads TGTGCCAGCAGCTTGGTGGGGCAGAGCTCCTATAATTCACCCCTCCACTTT. Translating it yields CASSLVGQSSYNSPLHF.

A note on this clone: Within the sample, other DNA sequences also encode this same CDR3. J is TRBJ2-1 and V is TRBV18; TRBD1 is a possible D gene (5 bases). The germline V gene has CDR1 KGHSH and CDR2 LQKENI. The CDR3 extends over 15 amino acids. Trimming removed 1 base from V and 2 bases from J, with 9 bases in between. CDR3 protein: CASSPQEGAYNEQFF. The CDR3 nucleotides read TGTGCCAGCTCACCACAGGAAGGGGCCTACAATGAGCAGTTCTTC.

V usage is TRBV7-9 and J usage is TRBJ1-1; possibly TRBD1 for D (5 bases). Per the germline V gene, CDR1 is SEHNR and CDR2 is FQNEAQ (reference sequence). The CDR3 is 15 residues long. Between the trimmed V and J ends, which lost 4 bases and 1 base, there was a span of 13 bases. The CDR3 is CASSWWRGTNTEAFF. The CDR3 DNA reads as TGTGCCAGCAGCTGGTGGAGGGGTACGAACACTGAAGCTTTCTTT.

This clone was found once. The chain employs TRBV29-1 and TRBJ2-7, with TRBD2 as a possible D gene (6 bases). The V end was cut by 1 base, the J end by 0 bases, with 19 bases between. This CDR3 contains 17 residues. CDR1 and CDR2 from the germline V gene are SQVTM and ANQGSEA. This CDR3 is CSVEGQSGRTNSYEQYF. In DNA form, the CDR3 reads TGCAGCGTTGAAGGTCAATCGGGGAGGACAAACTCCTACGAGCAGTACTTC.

The chain recombines TRBV5-1 with TRBJ2-1; TRBD2 matches at 11 bases. V shed 0 bases and J 4 bases; nucleotides not matched to a gene: 3. CDR3 size: 16 residues. Germline V gene lookup returns CDR1 SGHRS and CDR2 YFSETQ. The CDR3 DNA reads as TGCGCCAGCAGCTTGGCAGGGACTAGCGGTTACAATGAGCAGTTCTTC. This translates into CASSLAGTSGYNEQFF.

The V and J genes are TRBV5-8 and TRBJ2-7, with TRBD2 matching 8 bases. There are 15 residues in the CDR3. Germline V gene lookup returns CDR1 SGHTS and CDR2 YDEGEE. Unmatched junction bases numbered 10, after V lost 4 bases and J lost 4 bases. In nucleotides, the CDR3 is TGTGCCAGCAGCCTTGCGGCTAGCGGGTCATACGAGCAGTACTTC. It yields the protein CASSLAASGSYEQYF.

A few counts support this clone. V usage is TRBV19 and J usage is TRBJ1-2, with 7 bases identical to TRBD1. In germline, CDR1 is LNHDA, CDR2 SQIVND (reference sequence). This CDR3 is built from 16 residues. V was clipped by 7 bases and J by 0 bases; unmatched bases: 11. CDR3 nucleotide sequence: TGTGCCAGTACACAGGGGTCCGGGACAACTAACTATGGCTACACCTTC. Residues: CASTQGSGTTNYGYTF. Based on the CDR3 plus reference TRBV19 and TRBJ1-2, the full variable domain is DGGITQSPKYLFRKEGQNVTLSCEQNLNHDAMYWYRQDPGQGLRLIYYSQIVNDFQKGDIAEGYSVSREKKESFPLTVTSAQKNPTAFYLCASTQGSGTTNYGYTFGSGTRLTVV.

The chain employs TRBV20-1 and TRBJ2-1, with D perhaps TRBD2 (7 bases). Germline V gives CDR1 DFQATT, CDR2 SNEGSKA (reference sequence). The CDR3 loop spans 11 amino acids. Trimming stripped 5 bases from V and 14 bases from J, with 16 bases between. CDR3 in amino acids: CSAQTRGGKFF. CDR3 sequence (DNA): TGCAGTGCTCAAACTAGGGGGGGAAAGTTCTTC.

J is TRBJ1-2 and V is TRBV29-1; D is ambiguous. Trimming left V 7 bases short and J 9 bases short, with 21 bases between. The CDR3 covers 13 residues. Germline V lookup: CDR1 SQVTM, CDR2 ANQGSEA. CDR3 sequence (DNA): TGCAGCGCCGAACCGCCGGGAACGCAGAGCTACACCTTC. It translates to CSAEPPGTQSYTF.

The J gene is TRBJ1-1, the V gene TRBV5-4, with a possible D match to TRBD1 (5 bases). Trimming shortened V by 3 bases and J by 4 bases, and 16 bases separated the two germline ends. The CDR3 consists of 15 residues. Germline V gives CDR1 SGHNT, CDR2 YYREEE (reference sequence). The CDR3 DNA reads as TGTGCCAGCAGCTCCTTCGGGGGGGTGGGCACTGAAGCTTTCTTT. It specifies CASSSFGGVGTEAFF.

This clone was counted at least ten times. V usage is TRBV7-3 and J usage is TRBJ2-5, with 8 bases lining up with TRBD1. From germline, CDR1 is SGHTA and CDR2 FQGTGA. Unmatched junction bases numbered 3, after V lost 2 bases and J lost 1 base. CDR3 length equals 15 residues. In DNA form, the CDR3 reads TGTGCCAGCAGCTTACCAGGACAGGGCCAAGAGACCCAGTACTTC. As protein: CASSLPGQGQETQYF.

The table lists this clone with a few counts. This chain connects TRBV12-3 or TRBV12-4 to TRBJ2-7; D may be TRBD2 (5 bases). This CDR3 contains 13 residues. V was cut by 5 bases and J by 2 bases, with 10 bases left in between. CDR3 DNA: TGTGCCAGCAGTAGCGCCGGGACCTACGAGCAGTACTTC. It specifies CASSSAGTYEQYF.

This clone was counted once. The chain recombines TRBV19 with TRBJ2-3; 7 bases are shared with TRBD1. The CDR3 is made up of 15 amino acids. The junction had 6 bases not matched to a gene; V was cut back by 6 bases and J by 0 bases. Germline V gene lookup returns CDR1 LNHDA and CDR2 SQIVND (reference sequence). The CDR3 DNA reads TGTGCCAGTAGACACAGGGGATTGAGCACAGATACGCAGTATTTT. It codes for CASRHRGLSTDTQYF.

The rearrangement uses TRBV12-3 or TRBV12-4 and TRBJ2-3; 9 bases fit TRBD1. V lost 4 bases to trimming and J lost 11 bases; unmatched junction nucleotides: 7. The CDR3 totals 13 residues. CDR3 sequence: CASSSIGQGRQYF. The DNA for the CDR3 is TGTGCCAGCAGTTCGATTGGACAGGGGAGGCAGTATTTT.